These T cell receptor beta chains were read from a single sample in a study of PD-L1 blockade in urothelial cancer. Profiling relied on immunoSEQ multiplex PCR, and the TCRdb table lists in-frame clones only, not all of them. Counted here are about 53,000 clones, approximately 88% occurring once; the ten biggest clones make up around 15%. Specimen: PBMCs, collected around atezolizumab (anti-PD-L1) treatment. The source is a woman between 55 and 75 years old with urothelial cancer. The CDR3 runs from the conserved cysteine through the conserved F or W. D genes are given only for firm matches. Rows may omit the clone size; those that give it use once, few, many or a size class.

V gene	D gene	clone size	J gene	CDR3 protein	CDR3 DNA
TRBV20-1	.	.	TRBJ2-1	CSATSYNEQFF	TGCAGTGCTACTAGCTACAATGAGCAGTTCTTC
TRBV7-6	TRBD2	.	TRBJ2-7	CASSVAGGGVDLFREQYF	TGTGCCAGCAGCGTAGCGGGGGGGGGTGTTGATCTTTTTAGAGAGCAGTACTTC
TRBV10-2	.	.	TRBJ1-6	CASSGQRNSPLHF	TGCGCCAGCAGCGGACAGAGGAATTCACCCCTCCACTTT
TRBV7-9	TRBD1	few	TRBJ1-2	CASSVARDRGYGYTF	TGTGCCAGCAGCGTAGCTAGGGACAGGGGCTATGGCTACACCTTC
TRBV5-6	.	.	TRBJ2-1	CASSLEFTLGDEQFF	TGTGCCAGCAGCTTGGAGTTTACGCTCGGGGATGAGCAGTTCTTC
TRBV2	TRBD2	.	TRBJ2-3	CASILGLAGTDTQYF	TGTGCCAGCATATTGGGACTAGCTGGCACAGATACGCAGTATTTT
TRBV4-3	.	.	TRBJ2-3	CASSSGGRSSTDTQYF	TGCGCCAGCAGCTCGGGTGGCAGATCTAGCACAGATACGCAGTATTTT
TRBV28	TRBD2	.	TRBJ2-7	CASRTSGYEQYF	TGTGCCAGCAGGACTAGCGGCTACGAGCAGTACTTC
TRBV19	TRBD2	once	TRBJ2-1	CASSHGGTYNEQFF	TGTGCCAGTAGTCACGGGGGGACTTACAATGAGCAGTTCTTC
TRBV28	.	.	TRBJ1-5	CASSAAGSHQPQHF	TGTGCCAGCAGTGCCGCAGGGTCCCATCAGCCCCAGCATTTT
TRBV18	.	.	TRBJ2-7	CASSPTVTYEQYF	TGTGCCAGCTCACCTACTGTGACCTACGAGCAGTACTTC
TRBV19	.	.	TRBJ1-1	CASSIEPGNTEAFF	TGTGCCAGTAGTATAGAACCCGGGAACACTGAAGCTTTCTTT
TRBV11-3	.	.	TRBJ2-1	CASSLLLGEKQFF	TGTGCCAGCAGCTTACTTCTGGGCGAGAAGCAGTTCTTC